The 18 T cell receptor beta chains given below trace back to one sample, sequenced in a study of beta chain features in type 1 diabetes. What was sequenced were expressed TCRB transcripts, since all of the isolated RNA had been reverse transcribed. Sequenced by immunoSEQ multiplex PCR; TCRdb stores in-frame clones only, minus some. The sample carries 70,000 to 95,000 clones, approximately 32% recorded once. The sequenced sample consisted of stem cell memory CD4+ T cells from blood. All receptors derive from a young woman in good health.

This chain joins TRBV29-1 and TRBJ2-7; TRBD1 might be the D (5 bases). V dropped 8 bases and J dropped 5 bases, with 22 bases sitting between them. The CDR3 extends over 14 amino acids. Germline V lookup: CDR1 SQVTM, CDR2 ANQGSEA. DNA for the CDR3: TGCAGCTACAGTCAGGGTGGACAAGGGAACGAGCAGTACTTC. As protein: CSYSQGGQGNEQYF.

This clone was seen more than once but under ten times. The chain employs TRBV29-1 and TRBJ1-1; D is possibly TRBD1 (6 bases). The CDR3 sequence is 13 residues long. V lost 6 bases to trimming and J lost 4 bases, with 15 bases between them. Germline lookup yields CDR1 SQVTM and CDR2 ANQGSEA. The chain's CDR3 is CSVSGQGSTEAFF. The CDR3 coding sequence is TGCAGCGTGAGTGGGCAGGGGAGCACTGAAGCTTTCTTT. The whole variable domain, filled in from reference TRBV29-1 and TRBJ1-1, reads SAVISQKPSRDICQRGTSLTIQCQVDSQVTMMFWYRQQPGQSLTLIATANQGSEATYESGFVIDKFPISRPNLTFSTLTVSNMSPEDSSIYLCSVSGQGSTEAFFGQGTRLTVV.

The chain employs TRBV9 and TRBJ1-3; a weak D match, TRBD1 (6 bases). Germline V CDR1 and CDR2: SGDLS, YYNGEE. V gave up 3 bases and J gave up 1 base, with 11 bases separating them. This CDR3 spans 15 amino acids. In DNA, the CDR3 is TGTGCCAGCAGCGCGGACAGTGGGTCTGGAAACACCATATATTTT. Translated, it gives CASSADSGSGNTIYF. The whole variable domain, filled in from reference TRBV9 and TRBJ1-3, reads DSGVTQTPKHLITATGQRVTLRCSPRSGDLSVYWYQQSLDQGLQFLIQYYNGEERAKGNILERFSAQQFPDLHSELNLSSLELGDSALYFCASSADSGSGNTIYFGEGSWLTVV.

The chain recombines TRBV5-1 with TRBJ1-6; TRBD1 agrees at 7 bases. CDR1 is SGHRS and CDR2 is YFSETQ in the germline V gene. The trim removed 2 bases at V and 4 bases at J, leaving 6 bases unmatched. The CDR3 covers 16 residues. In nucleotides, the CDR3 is TGCGCCAGCAGCTTAGGCGGGACAGAGTATAATTCACCCCTCCACTTT. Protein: CASSLGGTEYNSPLHF.

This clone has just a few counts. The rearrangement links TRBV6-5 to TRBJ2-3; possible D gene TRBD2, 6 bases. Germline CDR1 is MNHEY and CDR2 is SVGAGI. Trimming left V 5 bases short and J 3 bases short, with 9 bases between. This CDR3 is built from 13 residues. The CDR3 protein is CASSARETDTQYF. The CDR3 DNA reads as TGTGCCAGCAGTGCCCGGGAGACAGATACGCAGTATTTT.

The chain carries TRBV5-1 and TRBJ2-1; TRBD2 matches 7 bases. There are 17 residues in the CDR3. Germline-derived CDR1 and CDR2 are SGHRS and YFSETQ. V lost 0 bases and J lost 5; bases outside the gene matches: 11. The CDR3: CASSLALRGEGNNEQFF. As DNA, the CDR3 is TGCGCCAGCAGCTTGGCCCTCCGGGGGGAGGGTAACAATGAGCAGTTCTTC. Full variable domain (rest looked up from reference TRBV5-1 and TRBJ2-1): KAGVTQTPRYLIKTRGQQVTLSCSPISGHRSVSWYQQTPGQGLQFLFEYFSETQRNKGNFPGRFSGRQFSNSRSEMNVSTLELGDSALYLCASSLALRGEGNNEQFFGPGTRLTVL.

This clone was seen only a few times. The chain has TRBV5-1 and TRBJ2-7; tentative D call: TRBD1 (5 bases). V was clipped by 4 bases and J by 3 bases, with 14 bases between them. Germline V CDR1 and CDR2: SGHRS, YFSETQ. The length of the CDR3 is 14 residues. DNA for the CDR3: TGCGCCAGCAGCACCAGGGTCTTGGGCTACGAGCAGTACTTC. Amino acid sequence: CASSTRVLGYEQYF.

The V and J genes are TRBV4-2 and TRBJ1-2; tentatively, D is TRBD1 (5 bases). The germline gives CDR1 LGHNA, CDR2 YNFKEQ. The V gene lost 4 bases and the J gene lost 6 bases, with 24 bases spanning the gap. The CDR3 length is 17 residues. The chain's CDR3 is CASSPTTDLRQGDGYTF. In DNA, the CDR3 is TGTGCCAGCAGCCCCACCACCGACCTCCGACAAGGGGATGGCTACACCTTC.

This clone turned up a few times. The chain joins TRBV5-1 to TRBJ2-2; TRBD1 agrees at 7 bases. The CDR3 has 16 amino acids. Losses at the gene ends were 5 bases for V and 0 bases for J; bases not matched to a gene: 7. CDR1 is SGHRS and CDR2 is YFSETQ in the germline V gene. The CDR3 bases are TGCGCCAGCAGTCCTTCCGGGACAGCGAACACCGGGGAGCTGTTTTTT. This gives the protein CASSPSGTANTGELFF.

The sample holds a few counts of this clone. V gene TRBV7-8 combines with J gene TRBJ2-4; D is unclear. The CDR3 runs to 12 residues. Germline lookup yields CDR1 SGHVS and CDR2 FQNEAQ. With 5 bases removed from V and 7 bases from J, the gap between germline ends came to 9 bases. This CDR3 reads CASSPLGNIQYF. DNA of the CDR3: TGTGCCAGCAGCCCACTCGGTAACATTCAGTACTTC.

In DNA, the CDR3 is TGTGCCAGCAGCACAGGACAATTACTGAATGAGCAGTTCTTC. Amino acid sequence: CASSTGQLLNEQFF. The rearrangement joins TRBV5-4 to TRBJ2-1; maybe TRBD1 (5 bases). This CDR3 has 14 amino acids. The V end was cut by 4 bases, the J end by 7 bases, with 15 bases between. CDR1 is SGHNT, CDR2 YYREEE, per germline (reference sequence).

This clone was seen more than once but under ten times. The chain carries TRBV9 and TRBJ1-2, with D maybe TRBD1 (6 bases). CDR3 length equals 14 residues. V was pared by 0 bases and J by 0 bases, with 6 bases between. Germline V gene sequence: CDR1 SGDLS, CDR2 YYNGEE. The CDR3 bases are TGTGCCAGCAGCGTAGGGACAGCTAACTATGGCTACACCTTC. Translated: CASSVGTANYGYTF.

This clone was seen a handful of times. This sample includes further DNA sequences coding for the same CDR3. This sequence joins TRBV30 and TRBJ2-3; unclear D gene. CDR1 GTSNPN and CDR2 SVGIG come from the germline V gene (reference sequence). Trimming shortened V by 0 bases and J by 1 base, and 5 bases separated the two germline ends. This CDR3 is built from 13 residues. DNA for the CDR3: TGTGCCTGGAGTGTACTTCGCACAGATACGCAGTATTTT. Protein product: CAWSVLRTDTQYF. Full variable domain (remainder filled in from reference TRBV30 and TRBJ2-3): SQTIHQWPATLVQPVGSPLSLECTVEGTSNPNLYWYRQAAGRGLQLLFYSVGIGQISSEVPQNLSASRPQDRQFILSSKKLLLSDSGFYLCAWSVLRTDTQYFGPGTRLTVL.

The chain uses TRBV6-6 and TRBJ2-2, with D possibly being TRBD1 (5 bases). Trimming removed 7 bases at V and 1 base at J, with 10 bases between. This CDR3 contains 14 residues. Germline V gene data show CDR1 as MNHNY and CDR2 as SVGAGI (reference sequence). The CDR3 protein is CASTKDKNTGELFF. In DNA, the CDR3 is TGTGCCAGCACCAAGGACAAGAACACCGGGGAGCTGTTTTTT.

The CDR3 here is CASSLDGGGTDTQYF. For the CDR3, the DNA is TGTGCCAGCAGCTTAGACGGCGGGGGCACAGATACGCAGTATTTT. The rearrangement links TRBV7-9 to TRBJ2-3; perhaps TRBD2 as D (6 bases). Germline lookup yields CDR1 SEHNR and CDR2 FQNEAQ (reference sequence). Trimming took 1 base from V and 1 from J, leaving 9 bases between them. This CDR3 region has 15 residues.

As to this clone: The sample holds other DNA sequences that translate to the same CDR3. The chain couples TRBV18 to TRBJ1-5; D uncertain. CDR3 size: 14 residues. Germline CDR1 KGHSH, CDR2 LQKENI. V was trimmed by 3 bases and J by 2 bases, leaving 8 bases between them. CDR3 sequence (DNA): TGTGCCAGCTCACCGGGTCAGGGCAATCAGCCCCAGCATTTT. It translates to CASSPGQGNQPQHF.

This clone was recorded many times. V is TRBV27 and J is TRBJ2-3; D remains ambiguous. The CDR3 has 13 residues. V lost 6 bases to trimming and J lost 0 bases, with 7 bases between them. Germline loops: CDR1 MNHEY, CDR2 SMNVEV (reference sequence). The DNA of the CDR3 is TGTGCCAGCAGGTCTACTAGCACAGATACGCAGTATTTT. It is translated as CASRSTSTDTQYF.

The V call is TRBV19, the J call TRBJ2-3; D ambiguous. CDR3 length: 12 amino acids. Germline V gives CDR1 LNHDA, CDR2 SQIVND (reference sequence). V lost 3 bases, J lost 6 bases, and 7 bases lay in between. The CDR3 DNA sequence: TGTGCCAGTAGTATGAGTGCCGATACGCAGTATTTT. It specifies CASSMSADTQYF.